The sample holds a few counts of the clone carrying this T cell receptor (beta chain). Its antigen is as yet unknown. V was clipped by 4 bases and J by 2 bases, with 3 bases between them. In germline, CDR1 is SGHAT, CDR2 FQNNGV. The CDR3 extends over 11 amino acids. PCR primers comprised 60 Vbeta and 13 Jbeta primers. Clones were sequenced by immunoSEQ multiplex PCR, and TCRdb holds only the in-frame ones, with some missing. The repertoire has some 200,000 clones, approximately 79% of them found once; the top ten carry approximately 1.5%. This entry is derived from a study of cytomegalovirus exposure and HLA in healthy donors. Study-level findings and limits: Among donors in an Asian-associated ancestry cluster, a later analysis reportedly found fewer N-insertions than the roughly 730-donor mean. TCR beta sequences reportedly predicted most subjects' HLA-A and HLA-B alleles accurately.

The sequencing input was PBMCs. This receptor was taken from a girl between 5 and 17 years old in good health and CMV-seropositive. The rearrangement uses TRBV11-2 and TRBJ2-7; no firm D call. The CDR3 protein is CASSSTYEQYF. The CDR3 DNA is TGTGCCAGCAGCTCTACCTACGAGCAGTACTTC.